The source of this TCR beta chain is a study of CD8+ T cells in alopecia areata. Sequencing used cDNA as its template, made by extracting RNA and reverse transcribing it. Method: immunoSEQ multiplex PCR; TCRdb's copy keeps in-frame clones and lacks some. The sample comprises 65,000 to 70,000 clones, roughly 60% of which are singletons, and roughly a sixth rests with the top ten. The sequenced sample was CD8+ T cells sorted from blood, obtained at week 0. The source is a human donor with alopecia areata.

This CDR3 reads CSVVFGTGELFF. The CDR3 DNA is TGCAGCGTTGTCTTTGGGACCGGGGAGCTGTTTTTT. V is TRBV29-1 and J is TRBJ2-2; D is unresolved. The V and J ends lost 4 bases and 5 bases respectively, with 8 bases between them. The CDR3 length is 12 residues. Germline loops: CDR1 SQVTM, CDR2 ANQGSEA.